Listed here are 29 T cell receptor beta chains from one sample, sequenced in a study of shared clonotypes between healthy human individuals. The data were produced by immunoSEQ multiplex PCR, yet TCRdb's version contains in-frame clones alone and is incomplete. The sample records fewer than 1.8 million clones, less than 99% being singletons. Material for sequencing was naive CD4+ T cells sorted from blood. Subset denoted: CD45RA+ positively selected. The receptors shown here come from a man aged 25 to 40 in good health.

This chain joins TRBV6-1 and TRBJ2-5, with 10 positions matching TRBD2. Trimming cost V 4 bases and J 7 bases; bases outside gene matches: 3. CDR3 length: 13 amino acids. Germline CDR1 and CDR2: MNHNS and SASEGT. CDR3 amino acids: CASSVASGGTQYF. In DNA, the CDR3 is TGTGCCAGCAGTGTTGCTAGCGGGGGGACCCAGTACTTC.

The rearrangement uses TRBV7-2 and TRBJ2-7, with D tentatively TRBD2 (6 bases). The length of the CDR3 is 15 residues. Trimming shortened V by 1 base and J by 0 bases, and 10 bases separated the two germline ends. Germline assignment: CDR1 SGHTA and CDR2 FQGNSA. CDR3 bases: TGTGCCAGCAGCTTAGTCCTAGCGAGCTCCTACGAGCAGTACTTC. As protein: CASSLVLASSYEQYF.

The gene calls are TRBV5-4 and TRBJ1-4; no reliable D call. The CDR3 loop spans 13 amino acids. Germline lookup yields CDR1 SGHNT and CDR2 YYREEE (reference sequence). V was trimmed by 2 bases and J by 4 bases, leaving 6 bases between them. The CDR3 DNA reads as TGTGCCAGCAGCTTAGGAATTAATGAAAAACTGTTTTTT. Its protein is CASSLGINEKLFF.

V usage is TRBV5-1 and J usage is TRBJ2-5; the D gene is possibly TRBD2 (5 bases). The ends were cut back, 1 base at V and 3 bases at J, with 10 bases in the middle. CDR1 and CDR2 from the germline V gene are SGHRS and YFSETQ. The CDR3 loop spans 14 amino acids. The CDR3 DNA follows: TGCGCCAGCAGCTTGACGGGGTGGGAAGAGACCCAGTACTTC. Its protein is CASSLTGWEETQYF.

The chain joins TRBV5-1 to TRBJ1-4; D ambiguous. The CDR3 has 11 amino acids. Germline CDR1 SGHRS, CDR2 YFSETQ. V was trimmed by 5 bases and J by 11 bases, leaving 10 bases between them. CDR3 sequence reads: CASRVGGKLFF. CDR3 DNA: TGCGCCAGCAGGGTGGGAGGCAAACTGTTTTTT.

V usage is TRBV7-2 and J usage is TRBJ2-1; D gene unclear. Trimming took off 5 bases at V and 2 bases at J, with 16 bases between the two ends. Per germline, CDR1 SGHTA and CDR2 FQGNSA. The CDR3 spans 16 residues. The CDR3 DNA is TGTGCCAGCAGCCTCACTTGGCGGATAGCCTACAATGAGCAGTTCTTC. Amino acid sequence: CASSLTWRIAYNEQFF.

The chain combines TRBV14 with TRBJ2-1; 7 nucleotides match TRBD1. The CDR3 is made up of 13 amino acids. Germline V CDR1 and CDR2: SGHDN, FVKESK. V dropped 0 bases and J dropped 8; count of bases not matched to a gene: 1. In DNA form, the CDR3 reads TGTGCCAGCAGCCAAGAAGACAGGGATGAGCAGTTCTTC. Translation: CASSQEDRDEQFF. The full variable domain, its missing parts supplied by reference TRBV14 and TRBJ2-1, is EAGVTQFPSHSVIEKGQTVTLRCDPISGHDNLYWYRRVMGKEIKFLLHFVKESKQDESGMPNNRFLAERTGGTYSTLKVQPAELEDSGVYFCASSQEDRDEQFFGPGTRLTVL.

The V and J genes are TRBV19 and TRBJ2-7; D may be TRBD1 (6 bases). This CDR3 comprises 13 residues. Germline V gene sequence: CDR1 LNHDA, CDR2 SQIVND (reference sequence). V lost 5 bases, J lost 5 bases, and 13 bases lay in between. The CDR3, as DNA: TGTGCCAGTAGTGCCACAGGGTCCCACGAGCAGTACTTC. Translating it yields CASSATGSHEQYF.

V gene TRBV7-9 combines with J gene TRBJ2-7; TRBD2 matches 10 bases. Germline V CDR1 and CDR2: SEHNR, FQNEAQ (reference sequence). The CDR3 consists of 16 residues. Trimming took 1 base from V and 4 from J; bases not matched to a gene: 7. The CDR3 region is CASSLGSSGRRYEQYF. In nucleotides, the CDR3 is TGTGCCAGCAGCTTAGGGTCTAGCGGGAGAAGGTACGAGCAGTACTTC.

The genes are TRBV14 and TRBJ2-2; 9 nucleotides align to TRBD2. Trimming cost V 0 bases and J 1 base; bases outside gene matches: 6. The CDR3 consists of 18 residues. Germline-derived CDR1 and CDR2 are SGHDN and FVKESK. The CDR3 reads CASSQDHLAGLNTGELFF. CDR3 nucleotides: TGTGCCAGCAGCCAAGATCACCTAGCGGGATTGAACACCGGGGAGCTGTTTTTT.

As for this clone: The sample holds other DNA sequences that translate to the same CDR3. The gene calls are TRBV10-3 and TRBJ1-1; D unresolved. The germline V gene has CDR1 ENHRY and CDR2 SYGVKD. This CDR3 has 12 residues. V was clipped by 2 bases and J by 0 bases, with 1 base between them. The CDR3 nucleotides are TGTGCCATCAGTGAGCTGAACACTGAAGCTTTCTTT. Protein product: CAISELNTEAFF.

The V gene is TRBV4-1, the J gene TRBJ1-2, with D possibly matching TRBD1 (6 bases). This CDR3 has 14 amino acids. V lost 4 bases and J 3 bases, leaving 12 bases between the germline ends. Per the germline V gene, CDR1 is MGHRA and CDR2 is YSYEKL. The CDR3 sequence: CASSLGGGDYGYTF. The CDR3 bases are TGCGCCAGCAGCCTAGGGGGGGGAGACTATGGCTACACCTTC.

The chain is built from TRBV6-4 and TRBJ1-1; D may be TRBD1 (5 bases). From germline, CDR1 is MRHNA and CDR2 SNTAGT. CDR3 length equals 14 residues. V shed 3 bases and J shed 9 bases, with 17 bases lying between them. The DNA for the CDR3 is TGTGCCAGCAGTGAGTCTCCGGGGCGAAACAAAGCTTTCTTT. Translating gives CASSESPGRNKAFF.

This chain connects TRBV9 to TRBJ2-7; 8 bases agree with TRBD1. V lost 0 bases and J lost 1; bases outside the gene matches: 6. The CDR3 loop spans 16 amino acids. CDR1 SGDLS and CDR2 YYNGEE come from the germline V gene. CDR3 sequence reads: CASSVDSGQASYEQYF. Written as DNA, the CDR3 is TGTGCCAGCAGCGTAGATTCGGGACAGGCATCCTACGAGCAGTACTTC.

CDR3 protein: CASSIQGGPGELFF. DNA for the CDR3: TGTGCCAGCAGTATTCAGGGCGGGCCCGGGGAGCTGTTTTTT. The chain is built from TRBV6-5 and TRBJ2-2, with D possibly being TRBD1 or TRBD2 (5 bases each). V dropped 5 bases and J dropped 6 bases, with 13 bases sitting between them. The CDR3 is made up of 14 amino acids. CDR1 and CDR2 (germline): MNHEY, SVGAGI.

The CDR3 DNA reads as TGTGCCAGCAGTGAATACGCAGGGTTGGATGAGCAGTTCTTC. Residues: CASSEYAGLDEQFF. This chain connects TRBV25-1 to TRBJ2-1; maybe TRBD1 (5 bases). Germline V lookup: CDR1 MGHDK, CDR2 SYGVNS. CDR3 length: 14 residues. The V end was cut by 0 bases, the J end by 8 bases, with 11 bases between.

V usage is TRBV18 and J usage is TRBJ2-2; D possibly corresponds to TRBD2 (6 bases). Germline CDR1 KGHSH, CDR2 LQKENI. The V and J ends lost 3 bases and 4 bases respectively, with 15 bases between them. The CDR3 is 16 amino acids. The chain's CDR3 is CASSPSAGTGTGELFF. The CDR3 nucleotides read TGTGCCAGCTCACCCTCGGCGGGAACGGGCACCGGGGAGCTGTTTTTT.

The rearrangement joins TRBV6-1 to TRBJ2-3, with 14 nucleotides matching TRBD2. CDR3 length: 16 amino acids. The germline CDR1 and CDR2 sequences are MNHNS and SASEGT. The V gene end was trimmed by 4 bases and the J gene end by 4 bases; junction bases not matched to a gene: 4. In nucleotides, the CDR3 is TGTGCCAGCAGTGCGACTAGCGGGAGGGGGGCAGATACGCAGTATTTT. This codes for CASSATSGRGADTQYF.

The CDR3 loop is CASSQGTGGVAGELFF. The CDR3 coding sequence is TGTGCCAGCAGCCAAGGGACAGGGGGCGTTGCGGGGGAGCTGTTTTTT. This sequence joins TRBV4-2 and TRBJ2-2; 11 positions agree with TRBD1. This CDR3 region has 16 residues. In germline, CDR1 is LGHNA, CDR2 YNFKEQ. After removal of 1 base from V and 8 bases from J, the junction contained 6 bases not matched to a gene.

This rearrangement joins TRBV7-2 to TRBJ1-1, with TRBD1 matching over 9 bases. There are 16 residues in the CDR3. CDR1 and CDR2 (germline): SGHTA, FQGNSA. J gave up 1 base and V 3 bases, and 6 bases lay outside the gene matches. CDR3 nucleotides: TGTGCCAGCAGCTTCCGGACAGGGGAGGAGAACACTGAAGCTTTCTTT. Encoded protein: CASSFRTGEENTEAFF.

The rearrangement joins TRBV5-4 to TRBJ1-5, with 7 positions matching TRBD1. The V gene end was trimmed by 4 bases and the J gene end by 1 base; junction bases not matched to a gene: 5. This CDR3 spans 15 amino acids. The germline V gene encodes CDR1 SGHNT and CDR2 YYREEE (reference sequence). In DNA, the CDR3 is TGTGCCAGCAGCACCTCAGGGGGAAGCAATCAGCCCCAGCATTTT. This encodes CASSTSGGSNQPQHF.

V usage is TRBV28 and J usage is TRBJ1-5; TRBD1 is a possible D gene (5 bases). Per germline, CDR1 MDHEN and CDR2 SYDVKM. The length of the CDR3 is 15 residues. Trimming removed 7 bases from V and 5 bases from J, with 18 bases in between. CDR3 sequence reads: CASTRRDGSYQPQHF. CDR3 nucleotide sequence: TGTGCCAGCACTCGTAGGGACGGGTCGTATCAGCCCCAGCATTTT.

The chain carries TRBV6-4 and TRBJ2-1, with 13 bases matching TRBD2. The CDR3 is 15 residues long. Germline V CDR1 and CDR2: MRHNA, SNTAGT. J was trimmed by 4 bases and V by 6 bases; bases with no gene match: 3. The CDR3 nucleotides read TGTGCCAGCAGGATGACTAGCGGGGGGTACAATGAGCAGTTCTTC. Translation gives CASRMTSGGYNEQFF.

The CDR3 nucleotides are TGTGCCAGCCGGGACTTCCTTCTGAACACTGAAGCTTTCTTT. Protein sequence: CASRDFLLNTEAFF. The V gene is TRBV2, the J gene TRBJ1-1, with D perhaps matching TRBD1 (5 bases). V was pared by 8 bases and J by 0 bases, with 13 bases between. Germline CDR1 and CDR2: SNHLY and FYNNEI. This CDR3 spans 14 amino acids.

The chain uses TRBV5-1 and TRBJ1-4, with D tentatively TRBD1 (6 bases). Trimming pared 2 bases from V and 8 bases from J, leaving 19 bases between. Germline-derived CDR1 and CDR2 are SGHRS and YFSETQ. This CDR3 spans 16 amino acids. CDR3 coding DNA: TGCGCCAGCAGCTTCGCGTCAGGGGAGGTGTGGGAAAAACTGTTTTTT. This sequence encodes CASSFASGEVWEKLFF. The whole variable domain, remainder taken from reference TRBV5-1 and TRBJ1-4, is KAGVTQTPRYLIKTRGQQVTLSCSPISGHRSVSWYQQTPGQGLQFLFEYFSETQRNKGNFPGRFSGRQFSNSRSEMNVSTLELGDSALYLCASSFASGEVWEKLFFGSGTQLSVL.

The rearrangement uses TRBV18 and TRBJ2-5; 10 nucleotides line up with TRBD1. The CDR3 runs to 14 residues. V lost 5 bases, J lost 3 bases, and 3 bases stayed unmatched. Germline CDR1 and CDR2: KGHSH and LQKENI. The CDR3 region has the DNA TGTGCCAGCTCAACGACAGGGGGCAAAGAGACCCAGTACTTC. Amino acid sequence: CASSTTGGKETQYF.

The chain combines TRBV27 with TRBJ2-7; 10 nucleotides line up with TRBD2. This CDR3 has 16 amino acids. With 6 bases clipped from V and 7 bases from J, the junction kept 15 bases outside the gene matches. CDR1 and CDR2 (germline): MNHEY, SMNVEV (reference sequence). CDR3 in DNA: TGTGCCAGCAGACAAAGTCCGGGACTAGCGACAAGGGAGCAGTACTTC. It is translated as CASRQSPGLATREQYF.

V is TRBV6-1 and J is TRBJ2-7; TRBD2 matches at 8 bases. From germline, CDR1 is MNHNS and CDR2 SASEGT. The CDR3 has 17 residues. With 4 bases clipped from V and 5 bases from J, the junction kept 16 bases outside the gene matches. The CDR3 is CASSGAAGTGGPHEQYF. The CDR3 coding sequence is TGTGCCAGCAGTGGGGCGGCGGGTACGGGAGGGCCGCACGAGCAGTACTTC.

The CDR3 spells CASRRTESYGYTF. CDR3 bases: TGTGCCAGCAGGAGGACAGAGTCCTATGGCTACACCTTC. V is TRBV28 and J is TRBJ1-2, with D possibly being TRBD1 (6 bases). The V end was cut by 6 bases, the J end by 4 bases, with 12 bases between. Germline V CDR1 and CDR2: MDHEN, SYDVKM. The CDR3 extends over 13 amino acids.